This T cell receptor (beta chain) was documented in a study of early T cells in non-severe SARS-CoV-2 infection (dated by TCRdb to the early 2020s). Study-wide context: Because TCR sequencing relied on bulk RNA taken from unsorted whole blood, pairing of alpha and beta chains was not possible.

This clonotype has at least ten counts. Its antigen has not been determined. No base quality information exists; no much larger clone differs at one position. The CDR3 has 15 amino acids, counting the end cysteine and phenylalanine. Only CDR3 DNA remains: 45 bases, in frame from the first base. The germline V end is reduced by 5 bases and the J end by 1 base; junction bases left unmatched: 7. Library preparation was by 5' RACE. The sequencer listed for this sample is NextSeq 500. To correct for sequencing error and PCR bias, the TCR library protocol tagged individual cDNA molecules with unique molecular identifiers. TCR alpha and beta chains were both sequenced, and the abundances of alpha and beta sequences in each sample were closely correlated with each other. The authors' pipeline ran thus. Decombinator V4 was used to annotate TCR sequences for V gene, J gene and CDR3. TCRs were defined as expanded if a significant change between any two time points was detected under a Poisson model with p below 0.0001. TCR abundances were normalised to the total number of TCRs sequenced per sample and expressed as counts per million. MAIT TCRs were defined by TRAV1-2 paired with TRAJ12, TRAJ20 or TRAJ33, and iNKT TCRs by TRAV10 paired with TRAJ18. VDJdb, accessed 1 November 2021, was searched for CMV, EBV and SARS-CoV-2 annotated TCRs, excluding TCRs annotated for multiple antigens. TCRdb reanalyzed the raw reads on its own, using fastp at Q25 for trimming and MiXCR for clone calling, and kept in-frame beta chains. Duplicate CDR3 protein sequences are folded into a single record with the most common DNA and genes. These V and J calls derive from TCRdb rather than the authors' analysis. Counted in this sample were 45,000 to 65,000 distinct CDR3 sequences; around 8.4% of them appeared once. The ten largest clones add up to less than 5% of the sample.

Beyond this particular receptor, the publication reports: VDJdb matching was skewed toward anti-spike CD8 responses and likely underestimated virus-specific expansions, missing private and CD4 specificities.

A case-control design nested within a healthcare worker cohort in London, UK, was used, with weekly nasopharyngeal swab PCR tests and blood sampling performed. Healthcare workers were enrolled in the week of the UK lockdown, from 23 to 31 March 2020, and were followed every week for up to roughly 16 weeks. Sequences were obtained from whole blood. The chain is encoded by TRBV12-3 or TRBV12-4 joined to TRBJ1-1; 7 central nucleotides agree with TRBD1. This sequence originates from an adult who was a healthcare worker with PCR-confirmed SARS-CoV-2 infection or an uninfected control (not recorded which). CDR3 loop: CASSLSGTANTEAFF. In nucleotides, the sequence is TGTGCCAGCAGTCTCTCCGGGACAGCGAACACTGAAGCTTTCTTT.